The 11 T cell receptor beta chains given below trace back to one sample, sequenced in a study of blood T cell repertoires in COVID-19. Sequencing used immunoSEQ multiplex PCR; TCRdb keeps in-frame clones, though not all of them. The sample holds around 270,000 clones, 65% to 85% seen once. Sequenced input: peripheral blood. Receptors were obtained from a woman between 40 and 50 years old who had recovered from COVID-19.

The chain is built from TRBV30 and TRBJ1-5; 7 nucleotides align to TRBD1. Germline values: CDR1 GTSNPN, CDR2 SVGIG (reference sequence). The ends lost 0 bases at V and 7 bases at J; junction bases unmatched: 9. The CDR3 has 15 amino acids. CDR3 residues: CAWSVRDRVRQPQHF. The DNA for the CDR3 is TGTGCCTGGAGTGTACGAGACAGGGTAAGACAGCCCCAGCATTTT.

This rearrangement joins TRBV6-2 or TRBV6-3 to TRBJ1-1; D unresolved. The V end was cut by 2 bases, the J end by 0 bases, with 10 bases between. The CDR3 contains 15 residues. CDR1 MNHEY and CDR2 SVGEGT come from the germline V gene. The CDR3 reads CASSYEGLMNTEAFF. The CDR3 DNA follows: TGTGCCAGCAGTTACGAGGGCCTGATGAACACTGAAGCTTTCTTT.

This chain connects TRBV7-9 to TRBJ2-7; 15 bases agree with TRBD2. CDR1 and CDR2 from the germline V gene are SEHNR and FQNEAQ (reference sequence). The CDR3 is 18 residues long. Unmatched junction bases numbered 10, after V lost 5 bases and J lost 2 bases. The CDR3 DNA reads TGTGCCAGCAGCCCCCCTTGGACTAGCGGGGGGGTAACCTACGAGCAGTACTTC. Its protein is CASSPPWTSGGVTYEQYF.

The CDR3 loop is CASSLGSGARRNTQYF. The CDR3 DNA reads TGTGCCAGCAGTTTGGGTTCGGGAGCAAGAAGGAATACGCAGTATTTT. The chain combines TRBV27 with TRBJ2-3, with D possibly being TRBD2 (6 bases). The CDR3 totals 16 residues. The germline V gene encodes CDR1 MNHEY and CDR2 SMNVEV (reference sequence). Trimming took 3 bases from V and 7 from J, leaving 20 bases between them.

This chain joins TRBV4-1 and TRBJ1-2; TRBD1 might be the D (5 bases). Trimming shortened V by 1 base and J by 8 bases, and 23 bases separated the two germline ends. The CDR3 runs 17 residues. Germline V CDR1 and CDR2: MGHRA, YSYEKL. CDR3 region: CASSQVVRRQKGEGYTF. In DNA, the CDR3 is TGCGCCAGCAGCCAAGTCGTGAGGAGACAGAAAGGGGAAGGCTACACCTTC.

The J gene is TRBJ1-2, the V gene TRBV3-1 (or the pseudogene TRBV3-2); tentative D call: TRBD1 (6 bases). The CDR3 is 18 residues long. Trimming took off 3 bases at V and 5 bases at J, with 25 bases between the two ends. Germline V CDR1 and CDR2: LGHDT, YNNKEL (reference sequence). The CDR3: CASSQDRGETGPGYGYTF. In DNA, the CDR3 is TGTGCCAGCAGCCAGGACCGAGGGGAAACAGGGCCCGGGTATGGCTACACCTTC.

A word on this clone: No DNA is shown, since the ends of the CDR3 on it are uncertain; the CDR3 is the one TCRdb lists. This chain uses TRBV5-1 with TRBJ2-5; TRBD2 is the table's D call and was not checked against the DNA. Germline CDR1 reads SGHRS; CDR2 reads YFSETQ. Inclusive of both ends, the CDR3 amounts to 14 amino acids. CDR3 protein: CASSFGGFLETQYF.

J is TRBJ2-1 and V is TRBV3-1 (or the pseudogene TRBV3-2), with TRBD1 as a possible D gene (5 bases). Germline V gene lookup returns CDR1 LGHDT and CDR2 YNNKEL (reference sequence). The CDR3 has 13 residues. V was clipped by 8 bases and J by 5 bases, with 13 bases between them. The CDR3 region is CASSAGLNNEQFF. In DNA form, the CDR3 reads TGTGCCAGCTCCGCAGGGTTAAACAATGAGCAGTTCTTC.

This clone was seen only a few times. The V call is TRBV15, the J call TRBJ2-1, with a possible D match to TRBD2 (9 bases). V was trimmed by 5 bases and J by 10 bases, leaving 21 bases between them. CDR1 and CDR2 (germline): LNHNV, YYDKDF (reference sequence). There are 15 residues in the CDR3. Here the CDR3 DNA reads TGTGCCACCAGCCCAGGGGGCGGGGGGGCCGAGGAGCAGTTCTTC. It yields the protein CATSPGGGGAEEQFF.

This chain links TRBV2 with TRBJ2-2; unclear D gene. Looked up from germline, CDR1 is SNHLY and CDR2 is FYNNEI. Trimming stripped 6 bases from V and 5 bases from J, with 10 bases between. The CDR3 contains 13 residues. Here the CDR3 DNA reads TGTGCCAGCAGAGAGGTTGTTACCGGGGAGCTGTTTTTT. This gives the protein CASREVVTGELFF. The full variable domain, completed using reference TRBV2 and TRBJ2-2, is EPEVTQTPSHQVTQMGQEVILRCVPISNHLYFYWYRQILGQKVEFLVSFYNNEISEKSEIFDDQFSVERPDGSNFTLKIRSTKLEDSAMYFCASREVVTGELFFGEGSRLTVL.

The chain employs TRBV6-2 or TRBV6-3 and TRBJ2-2; D uncertain. Germline V lookup: CDR1 MNHEY, CDR2 SVGEGT. The CDR3 runs to 13 residues. Trimming left V 2 bases short and J 6 bases short, with 7 bases between. This CDR3 reads CASSYPPAGELFF. CDR3 coding DNA: TGTGCCAGCAGTTACCCCCCAGCCGGGGAGCTGTTTTTT.